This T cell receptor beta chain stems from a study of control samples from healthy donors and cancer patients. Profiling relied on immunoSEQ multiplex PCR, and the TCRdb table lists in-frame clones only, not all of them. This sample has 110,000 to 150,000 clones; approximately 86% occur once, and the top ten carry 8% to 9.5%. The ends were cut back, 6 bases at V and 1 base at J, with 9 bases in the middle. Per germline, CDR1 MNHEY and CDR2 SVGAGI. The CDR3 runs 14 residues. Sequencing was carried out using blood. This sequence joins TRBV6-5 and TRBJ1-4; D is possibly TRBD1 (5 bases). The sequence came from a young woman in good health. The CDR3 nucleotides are TGTGCCAGCAGCCAGGGAAGAACTAATGAAAAACTGTTTTTT. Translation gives CASSQGRTNEKLFF.